The 5 T cell receptor beta chains below come from one sample, sequenced in a study of blood T cells in healthy people across ages. Together with a sample-barcoded 5' primer, a J-beta primer mix was included in a second PCR lasting about 6 to 11 cycles. One entry per CDR3 protein results from TCRdb running MiXCR on the 5' RACE reads. This sample has hundreds of thousands of distinct CDR3 sequences, with roughly 21% found just once. The specimen was blood. All receptors derive from a man between 65 and 79 years old in good health.

In this sample, this clonotype turned up once. This rearrangement joins TRBV10-3 to TRBJ2-1, with D perhaps TRBD2 (7 bases). The V end was cut by 10 bases, the J end by 0 bases, with 19 bases between. The CDR3 runs 16 residues. CDR1 ENHRY and CDR2 SYGVKD come from the germline V gene. The CDR3 DNA reads TGTGCCAGGCAGCGGCGGGGGCTGAGCTCCTACAATGAGCAGTTCTTC. Amino acids: CARQRRGLSSYNEQFF.

As regards this clonotype: A read error may account for a junction end that differs from germline. This sequence joins TRBV11-2 and TRBJ2-5; D not certain. The CDR3 is 11 amino acids. From germline, CDR1 is SGHAT and CDR2 FQNNGV. For the CDR3, the DNA is TGTGCCAGCAGCTTAGACTACGGGTTGATCTTC. Amino acids: CASSLDYGLIF. Using reference TRBV11-2 and TRBJ2-5 for the parts outside the CDR3, the full variable domain is EAGVAQSPRYKIIEKRQSVAFWCNPISGHATLYWYQQILGQGPKLLIQFQNNGVVDDSQLPKDRFSAERLKGVDSTLKIQPAKLEDSAVYLCASSLDYGLIFGPGTRLLVL.

V is TRBV5-1 and J is TRBJ2-5, with TRBD2 matching 7 bases. Matching the DNA end better, TRBJ2-1 makes the J call doubtful. Looked up from germline, CDR1 is SGHRS and CDR2 is YFSETQ. The CDR3 is made up of 16 amino acids. The CDR3 loop reads CASSLLGASGGNEQFF. CDR3 DNA: TGCGCCAGCAGCTTACTTGGAGCTAGCGGAGGCAATGAGCAGTTCTTC.

This clonotype has only a few counts. The chain employs TRBV20-1 and TRBJ2-1; TRBD1 matches at 7 bases. Looked up from germline, CDR1 is DFQATT and CDR2 is SNEGSKA (reference sequence). The CDR3 covers 14 residues. With 2 bases clipped from V and 5 bases from J, the junction kept 6 bases outside the gene matches. CDR3 DNA: TGCAGTGCTAGATACCGACAGGGTAACAATGAGCAGTTCTTC. It encodes CSARYRQGNNEQFF.

The V gene is TRBV4-1, the J gene TRBJ2-1; D gene unclear. This CDR3 is built from 15 residues. CDR1 is MGHRA, CDR2 YSYEKL, per germline. V lost 0 bases, J lost 0 bases, and 6 bases lay in between. The CDR3 nucleotides are TGCGCCAGCAGCCAAGAATCCCCCTCCTACAATGAGCAGTTCTTC. Amino acids: CASSQESPSYNEQFF.